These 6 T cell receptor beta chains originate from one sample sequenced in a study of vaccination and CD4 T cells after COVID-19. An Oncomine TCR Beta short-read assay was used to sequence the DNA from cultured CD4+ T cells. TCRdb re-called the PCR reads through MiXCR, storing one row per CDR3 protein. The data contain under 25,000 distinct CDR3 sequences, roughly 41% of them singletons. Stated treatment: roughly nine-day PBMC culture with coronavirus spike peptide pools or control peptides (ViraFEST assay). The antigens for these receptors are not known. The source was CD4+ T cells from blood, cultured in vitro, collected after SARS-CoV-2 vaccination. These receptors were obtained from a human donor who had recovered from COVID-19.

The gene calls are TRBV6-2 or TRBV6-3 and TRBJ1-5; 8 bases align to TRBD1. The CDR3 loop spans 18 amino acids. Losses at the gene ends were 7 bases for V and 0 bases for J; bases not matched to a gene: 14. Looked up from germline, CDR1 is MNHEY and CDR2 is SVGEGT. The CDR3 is CASTLRGTGLTSNQPQHF. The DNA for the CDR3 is TGTGCCAGCACCCTGAGGGGGACAGGACTGACTAGCAATCAGCCCCAGCATTTT.

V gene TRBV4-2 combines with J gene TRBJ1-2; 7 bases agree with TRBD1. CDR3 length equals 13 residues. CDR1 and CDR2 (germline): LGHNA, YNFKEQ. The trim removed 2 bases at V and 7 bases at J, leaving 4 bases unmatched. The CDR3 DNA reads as TGTGCCAGCAGCCAATCAACAGGGGCTGGCTACACCTTC. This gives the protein CASSQSTGAGYTF.

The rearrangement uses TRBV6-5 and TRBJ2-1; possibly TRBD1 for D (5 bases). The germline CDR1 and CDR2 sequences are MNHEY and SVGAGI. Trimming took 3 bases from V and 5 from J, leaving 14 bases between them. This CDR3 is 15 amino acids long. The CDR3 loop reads CASSYRQGRHNEQFF. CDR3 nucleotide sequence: TGTGCCAGCAGTTATAGGCAGGGCAGGCACAATGAGCAGTTCTTC.

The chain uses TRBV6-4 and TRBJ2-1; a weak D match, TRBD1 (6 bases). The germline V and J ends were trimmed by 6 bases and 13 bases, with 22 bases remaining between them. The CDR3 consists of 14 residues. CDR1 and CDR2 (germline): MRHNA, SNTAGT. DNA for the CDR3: TGTGCCAGCAGCCACTCGACAGGTAGAGAGGGACAGTTCTTC. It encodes CASSHSTGREGQFF.

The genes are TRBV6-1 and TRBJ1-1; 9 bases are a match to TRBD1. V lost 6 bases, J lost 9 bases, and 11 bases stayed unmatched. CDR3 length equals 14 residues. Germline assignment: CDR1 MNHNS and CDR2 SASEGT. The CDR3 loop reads CASRPSGTGWKAFF. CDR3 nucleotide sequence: TGTGCCAGCAGACCCTCGGGGACAGGGTGGAAAGCTTTCTTT.

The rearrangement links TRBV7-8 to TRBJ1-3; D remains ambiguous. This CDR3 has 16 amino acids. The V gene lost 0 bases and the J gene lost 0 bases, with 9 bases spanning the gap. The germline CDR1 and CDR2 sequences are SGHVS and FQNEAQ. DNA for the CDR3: TGTGCCAGCAGCTTAGCGGTCCCTACCTCTGGAAACACCATATATTTT. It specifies CASSLAVPTSGNTIYF.